This TCR beta chain was identified in a study of cytomegalovirus exposure and HLA in healthy donors. Findings of the study overall: Researchers reported in a later analysis that a missense DCLRE1C variant was tied to TCR beta V- and J-gene trimming. Published work reported that the classifier diagnosed cytomegalovirus status with high specificity and sensitivity. Whilst most TCR sequences proved rare, a subset of public TCRs occurred across many donors. Analysis performed later showed TCR beta chains linked to HLA being more clonally expanded than equally common others.

In the PCR, 60 Vbeta and 13 Jbeta primers were used. Assay used: immunoSEQ multiplex PCR; TCRdb lists only in-frame clones, some missing. The sample shows about 98,000 clones, roughly three quarters of them seen only once. A remark on this clone: Its antigen remains unknown.

Trimming pared 6 bases from V and 1 base from J, leaving 21 bases between. The CDR3 totals 17 residues. The germline V gene has CDR1 KGHSH and CDR2 LQKENI. The source of this sequence is a man between 35 and 55 years old in good health and CMV-seronegative. This chain uses TRBV18 with TRBJ1-1, with D tentatively TRBD1 (6 bases). What was sequenced was PBMCs. The CDR3 sequence: CASSIKEMGQGNTEAFF. For the CDR3, the DNA is TGTGCCAGCTCCATCAAAGAAATGGGACAAGGGAACACTGAAGCTTTCTTT.